Following are 22 T cell receptor beta chains from one sample sequenced in a study of T-cell reconstitution after alpha-beta-depleted transplantation in children. During its preparation, the TCRbeta library received unique molecular identifiers. TCRdb reprocessed the PCR reads with MiXCR, giving one entry per CDR3 protein. The sample gives over 200,000 distinct CDR3 sequences, about 9.5% of which show up once; approximately 6.6% is in the top ten. The sample was PBMCs from the stem cell graft donor, taken from the stem cell graft. These receptors were collected from a human donor who donated a stem cell graft to a child with acute lymphoblastic leukemia.

This clonotype was recorded a few times. This chain joins TRBV5-5 and TRBJ2-7; 8 bases are shared with TRBD2. The V segment lost 2 bases and the J segment 3 bases; nucleotides outside the gene matches: 4. The CDR3 sequence is 14 residues long. CDR1 SGHKS and CDR2 YYEKEE come from the germline V gene (reference sequence). Here the CDR3 reads CASSLSGGDYEQYF. The CDR3 region has the DNA TGTGCCAGCAGCTTAAGCGGGGGAGACTACGAGCAGTACTTC.

This rearrangement joins TRBV12-3 or TRBV12-4 to TRBJ2-1; 9 nucleotides line up with TRBD2. Trimming cost V 3 bases and J 0 bases; bases outside gene matches: 9. The CDR3 has 18 amino acids. CDR3 region: CASSFSSGGISSYNEQFF. CDR3 nucleotide sequence: TGTGCCAGCAGTTTTTCCAGCGGGGGGATAAGCTCCTACAATGAGCAGTTCTTC.

The chain couples TRBV12-3 or TRBV12-4 to TRBJ2-5; 8 bases match TRBD2. This CDR3 comprises 14 residues. J gave up 2 bases and V 9 bases, and 8 bases lay outside the gene matches. The CDR3 region has the DNA TGTGCCAGTACCCGGGGGGGACGGCAAGAGACCCAGTACTTC. This encodes CASTRGGRQETQYF.

The chain combines TRBV11-2 with TRBJ2-5; D remains unclear. The length of the CDR3 is 16 residues. Germline CDR1 is SGHAT and CDR2 is FQNNGV. Trimming pared 2 bases from V and 4 bases from J, leaving 17 bases between. The DNA of the CDR3 is TGTGCCAGCAGCTTAACTTTGAGACGGTCAGGAGAGACCCAGTACTTC. This gives the protein CASSLTLRRSGETQYF.

This clonotype has only a few counts. This chain uses TRBV5-1 with TRBJ1-6; D is unresolved. Germline assignment: CDR1 SGHRS and CDR2 YFSETQ. The CDR3 runs 13 residues. The ends were cut back, 6 bases at V and 8 bases at J, with 12 bases in the middle. CDR3 residues: CASTLGSDSPLHF. The CDR3 nucleotides are TGCGCCAGCACTCTAGGCTCGGATTCACCCCTCCACTTT.

This clonotype was seen many times. V usage is TRBV7-8 and J usage is TRBJ1-3; D gene uncertain. This CDR3 has 15 residues. CDR1 and CDR2 (germline): SGHVS, FQNEAQ. V was clipped by 4 bases and J by 1 base, with 11 bases between them. The CDR3 reads CASSSWSASGNTIYF. The DNA for the CDR3 is TGTGCCAGCAGCTCGTGGAGTGCATCTGGAAACACCATATATTTT.

In this sample, this clonotype turned up a few times. J is TRBJ2-7 and V is TRBV5-1, with 8 bases aligning to TRBD2. The CDR3 loop spans 15 amino acids. The trim removed 4 bases at V and 0 bases at J, leaving 6 bases unmatched. Germline values: CDR1 SGHRS, CDR2 YFSETQ. CDR3 residues: CASSEVAGTSYEQYF. The CDR3 DNA is TGCGCCAGCAGCGAGGTAGCGGGGACCTCCTACGAGCAGTACTTC.

This clonotype appeared a few times. The V and J genes are TRBV7-8 and TRBJ2-2, with 10 bases matching TRBD2. This CDR3 spans 17 amino acids. Germline assignment: CDR1 SGHVS and CDR2 FQNEAQ. The J segment lost 6 bases and the V segment lost 5 bases, leaving 12 bases of the junction unmatched. CDR3 DNA: TGTGCCAGCAGCGCATTTAGCGGGGGGTCTTTCCCCGGGGAGCTGTTTTTT. Amino acids: CASSAFSGGSFPGELFF.

The chain is built from TRBV12-3 or TRBV12-4 and TRBJ1-4; TRBD1 is a possible D gene (6 bases). Trimming cost V 6 bases and J 7 bases, with 12 bases left between them. The CDR3 loop spans 13 amino acids. Here the CDR3 reads CASRFTGSEKLFF. For the CDR3, the DNA is TGTGCCAGCAGATTCACAGGGTCTGAAAAACTGTTTTTT.

This clonotype was detected ten times or more. The V gene is TRBV12-3 or TRBV12-4, the J gene TRBJ2-7; D call uncertain. The CDR3 is 14 amino acids. V lost 6 bases to trimming and J lost 3 bases, with 15 bases between them. The CDR3 DNA is TGTGCCAGCAGCCCTGCTGGGGTTTTCTACGAGCAGTACTTC. It encodes CASSPAGVFYEQYF.

This clonotype was found once. A much larger clone differs by one base, so this may be a read error. This CDR3 fails to terminate in the conserved phenylalanine or tryptophan, so it likely reflects a read error. The chain couples TRBV5-4 to TRBJ2-1, with 7 positions matching TRBD2. The CDR3 loop spans 16 amino acids. Trimming removed 4 bases from V and 4 bases from J; junction bases left unmatched: 11. The germline V gene has CDR1 SGHNT and CDR2 YYREEE (reference sequence). This chain's CDR3 is CASSPRASGTYNEQFY. The CDR3 DNA sequence: TGTGCCAGCAGCCCGCGCGCTAGCGGAACTTACAATGAGCAGTTCTAC.

This clonotype has just a few counts. The chain combines TRBV7-2 with TRBJ2-5; D might be TRBD1 or TRBD2, each matching 5 bases. Trimming pared 3 bases from V and 2 bases from J, leaving 13 bases between. CDR1 is SGHTA and CDR2 is FQGNSA in the germline V gene. The length of the CDR3 is 15 residues. CDR3 sequence reads: CASSFRGVPQETQYF. CDR3 nucleotide sequence: TGTGCCAGCAGCTTTCGAGGGGTTCCTCAAGAGACCCAGTACTTC.

In DNA, the CDR3 is TGCGCCAGCAGCCAAGGGGTAGGGGCTCGAGCCTACGAGCAGTACTTC. Encoded protein: CASSQGVGARAYEQYF. The rearrangement uses TRBV4-3 and TRBJ2-7; a possible D gene is TRBD1 (5 bases). Trimming pared 1 base from V and 2 bases from J, leaving 15 bases between. The CDR3 sequence is 16 residues long. From germline, CDR1 is LGHNA and CDR2 YSLEER.

The chain recombines TRBV6-1 with TRBJ1-4, with TRBD1 as a possible D gene (6 bases). CDR1 and CDR2 (germline): MNHNS, SASEGT. V was trimmed by 3 bases and J by 0 bases, leaving 8 bases between them. The CDR3 has 15 residues. CDR3 residues: CASSDRQATNEKLFF. DNA of the CDR3: TGTGCCAGCAGTGATCGACAGGCAACTAATGAAAAACTGTTTTTT.

This clonotype was observed at least ten times. The genes are TRBV10-3 and TRBJ1-2, with 9 bases aligning to TRBD1. This CDR3 contains 15 residues. Germline V gene data show CDR1 as ENHRY and CDR2 as SYGVKD. Unmatched junction bases numbered 7, after V lost 0 bases and J lost 8 bases. CDR3 region: CAISESTRDRDGYTF. The CDR3 nucleotides are TGTGCCATCAGTGAGTCGACCCGGGACAGGGACGGCTACACCTTC.

This clonotype was seen a handful of times. The rearrangement joins TRBV7-2 to TRBJ2-1, with 10 positions matching TRBD1. The J segment lost 8 bases and the V segment lost 0 bases, leaving 10 bases of the junction unmatched. From germline, CDR1 is SGHTA and CDR2 FQGNSA. CDR3 length: 17 amino acids. The CDR3 region is CASSLAGGQGSVHEQFF. The CDR3 coding sequence is TGTGCCAGCAGCTTAGCTGGGGGACAGGGGAGCGTCCATGAGCAGTTCTTC. Using reference TRBV7-2 and TRBJ2-1 for the parts outside the CDR3, the full variable domain is GAGVSQSPSNKVTEKGKDVELRCDPISGHTALYWYRQSLGQGLEFLIYFQGNSAPDKSGLPSDRFSAERTGGSVSTLTIQRTQQEDSAVYLCASSLAGGQGSVHEQFFGPGTRLTVL.

This clonotype was counted many times. The chain links TRBV5-6 to TRBJ1-2, with D unresolved. Germline CDR1 SGHDT, CDR2 YYEEEE. The CDR3 contains 12 residues. Trimming shortened V by 3 bases and J by 4 bases, and 7 bases separated the two germline ends. The CDR3 spells CASSSGPYGYTF. CDR3 coding DNA: TGTGCCAGCAGCTCGGGCCCCTATGGCTACACCTTC.

A few counts support this clonotype. V is TRBV20-1 and J is TRBJ2-1, with 7 positions matching TRBD2. This CDR3 is built from 16 residues. The V and J ends lost 0 bases and 0 bases, in that order; junction bases with no gene match: 5. The V gene's germline CDR1 is DFQATT and CDR2 SNEGSKA (reference sequence). The CDR3 DNA is TGCAGTGCTAGAGATATTGAGCGGGACTCCTACAATGAGCAGTTCTTC. Amino acid sequence: CSARDIERDSYNEQFF.

The chain joins TRBV4-2 to TRBJ2-1, with TRBD1 matching over 9 bases. Losses at the gene ends were 2 bases for V and 4 bases for J; bases not matched to a gene: 3. This CDR3 is built from 15 residues. Per the germline V gene, CDR1 is LGHNA and CDR2 is YNFKEQ. The CDR3 region is CASSQTGTGYNEQFF. CDR3 coding DNA: TGTGCCAGCAGCCAAACCGGGACAGGGTACAATGAGCAGTTCTTC.

This clonotype was counted a few times. V and J are TRBV5-1 and TRBJ2-5; D may match TRBD1 or TRBD2 (7 bases each). V was clipped by 3 bases and J by 3 bases, with 12 bases between them. The CDR3 loop spans 14 amino acids. Germline V gene sequence: CDR1 SGHRS, CDR2 YFSETQ. The CDR3 protein is CASSSAGGEETQYF. CDR3 nucleotides: TGCGCCAGCAGCTCGGCAGGGGGGGAAGAGACCCAGTACTTC.

This clonotype was recorded many times. The chain has TRBV7-8 and TRBJ2-7, with D tentatively TRBD2 (6 bases). Germline-derived CDR1 and CDR2 are SGHVS and FQNEAQ. The CDR3 has 15 amino acids. V gave up 5 bases and J gave up 2 bases, with 16 bases separating them. The CDR3 region has the DNA TGTGCCAGCAGCCTCGGAGGGGTATTTACCTACGAGCAGTACTTC. This sequence encodes CASSLGGVFTYEQYF.

This clonotype was counted at least ten times. This chain links TRBV20-1 with TRBJ1-4, with D perhaps TRBD1 (6 bases). The V and J ends lost 3 bases and 7 bases respectively, with 9 bases between them. The CDR3 extends over 12 amino acids. Germline CDR1 and CDR2: DFQATT and SNEGSKA (reference sequence). CDR3 loop: CSARQGSEKLFF. The CDR3 nucleotides read TGCAGTGCTAGGCAGGGGAGTGAAAAACTGTTTTTT.